Listed here are 24 T cell receptor beta chains from one sample, sequenced in a study of shared clonotypes between healthy human individuals. Profiling relied on immunoSEQ multiplex PCR, and the TCRdb table lists in-frame clones only, not all of them. This repertoire shows about 1.1 million clones, approximately 75% found once; its top ten account for almost 0.9%. Sequencing was carried out using memory CD4+ T cells from PBMCs. Subset in this sample: CD45RA-negative fraction. The receptor source for this set is a man aged 18 to 35 in good health. Some clones in this sample may be carry-over from other donors' samples.

The rearrangement joins TRBV5-5 to TRBJ1-5, with D uncertain. In germline, CDR1 is SGHKS, CDR2 YYEKEE (reference sequence). Trimming took off 4 bases at V and 1 base at J, with 12 bases between the two ends. This CDR3 region has 15 residues. The CDR3 sequence is CASSQTFESNQPQHF. The CDR3 bases are TGTGCCAGCAGCCAAACATTTGAGAGCAATCAGCCCCAGCATTTT.

This clone was seen repeatedly, ten times or more. This chain joins TRBV30 and TRBJ2-1; 7 bases match TRBD2. The junction had 19 bases not matched to a gene; V was cut back by 3 bases and J by 8 bases. Germline loops: CDR1 GTSNPN, CDR2 SVGIG (reference sequence). The CDR3 loop spans 17 amino acids. The CDR3 nucleotides read TGTGCCTGGAGGTACATCGGTGGCGGGAGCATAAGCGATGAGCAGTTCTTC. Translated, it gives CAWRYIGGGSISDEQFF.

The chain couples TRBV6-4 to TRBJ2-6, with 7 bases lining up with TRBD1. The germline V gene encodes CDR1 MRHNA and CDR2 SNTAGT. The CDR3 sequence is 16 residues long. Trimming at V came to 6 bases and at J to 0 bases, leaving 5 bases not matched to a gene. This CDR3 is CASSRDSSSGANVLTF. In nucleotides, the CDR3 is TGTGCCAGCAGCCGGGACAGTAGCTCTGGGGCCAACGTCCTGACTTTC.

CDR3 DNA sequence: TGTGCCAGCACCCTAATTCGGGGGGCCGGGGAGCTGTTTTTT. This gives the protein CASTLIRGAGELFF. This rearrangement joins TRBV6-1 to TRBJ2-2, with TRBD2 matching 7 bases. The CDR3 extends over 14 amino acids. Germline CDR1 and CDR2: MNHNS and SASEGT. J gave up 6 bases and V 7 bases, and 8 bases lay outside the gene matches.

V and J are TRBV11-1 and TRBJ2-1; D unresolved. From germline, CDR1 is SGHAT and CDR2 FQDESV (reference sequence). The CDR3 covers 16 residues. The V and J ends lost 1 base and 4 bases respectively, with 14 bases between them. The CDR3: CASSLVGLGQYNEQFF. DNA of the CDR3: TGTGCCAGCAGCTTAGTTGGGCTAGGCCAATACAATGAGCAGTTCTTC.

Concerning this clone itself: One end of the junction is discordant with germline, which a read error may explain. The chain carries TRBV15 and TRBJ2-5; D perhaps matches TRBD2 (5 bases). The CDR3 covers 13 residues. Germline V gives CDR1 LNHNV, CDR2 YYDKDF (reference sequence). In DNA form, the CDR3 reads TGTGCCACCAGCAGAGATCGGGGTGTAACCCCGTACTTC. Residues: CATSRDRGVTPYF.

V and J are TRBV27 and TRBJ1-5; D is possibly TRBD1 (6 bases). This CDR3 has 13 residues. Germline values: CDR1 MNHEY, CDR2 SMNVEV (reference sequence). Trimming took off 6 bases at V and 5 bases at J, with 11 bases between the two ends. As DNA, the CDR3 is TGTGCCAGCAGCCGCAACAGGGATCAGCCCCAGCATTTT. This codes for CASSRNRDQPQHF.

Concerning this clone: Different DNA sequences within this sample yield the same CDR3. The V and J genes are TRBV5-1 and TRBJ1-5; perhaps TRBD1 as D (5 bases). CDR1 and CDR2 from the germline V gene are SGHRS and YFSETQ. The CDR3 extends over 15 amino acids. V lost 4 bases, J lost 0 bases, and 11 bases lay in between. CDR3: CASSPGSDSNQPQHF. CDR3 nucleotides: TGCGCCAGCAGCCCAGGGTCAGATAGCAATCAGCCCCAGCATTTT.

The table lists this clone with a count of one. The V and J genes are TRBV5-4 and TRBJ1-1; 8 bases fit TRBD1. This CDR3 has 14 residues. Per germline, CDR1 SGHNT and CDR2 YYREEE (reference sequence). Trimming at V came to 0 bases and at J to 3 bases, leaving 1 base not matched to a gene. The CDR3 DNA reads TGTGCCAGCAGCTTGGGGGGACAGGACACTGAAGCTTTCTTT. Its protein is CASSLGGQDTEAFF.

This clone was detected only a few times. V is TRBV6-1 and J is TRBJ2-5; D may be TRBD1 (5 bases). There are 15 residues in the CDR3. With 1 base removed from V and 5 bases from J, the gap between germline ends came to 14 bases. Per the germline V gene, CDR1 is MNHNS and CDR2 is SASEGT. CDR3 DNA: TGTGCCAGCAGTGAAGTCTGGGGCGAAGGGGAGACCCAGTACTTC. It codes for CASSEVWGEGETQYF.

This clone appeared many times. The chain employs TRBV25-1 and TRBJ2-2; a weak D match, TRBD2 (6 bases). There are 15 residues in the CDR3. The ends were cut back, 7 bases at V and 3 bases at J, with 15 bases in the middle. Germline lookup yields CDR1 MGHDK and CDR2 SYGVNS. The CDR3 reads CASMRGTGDTGELFF. The DNA for the CDR3 is TGTGCCAGCATGAGGGGAACGGGAGACACCGGGGAGCTGTTTTTT. The complete variable domain, with remaining parts taken from reference TRBV25-1 and TRBJ2-2, reads EADIYQTPRYLVIGTGKKITLECSQTMGHDKMYWYQQDPGMELHLIHYSYGVNSTEKGDLSSESTVSRIRTEHFPLTLESARPSHTSQYLCASMRGTGDTGELFFGEGSRLTVL.

The sample holds a few counts of this clone. This chain uses TRBV7-9 with TRBJ2-3; the match to TRBD1 covers 7 bases. The CDR3 length is 17 residues. Trimming at V came to 0 bases and at J to 5 bases, leaving 11 bases not matched to a gene. Germline V gene data show CDR1 as SEHNR and CDR2 as FQNEAQ (reference sequence). The CDR3 loop is CASSLAPGTALGDTQYF. The DNA for the CDR3 is TGTGCCAGCAGCTTAGCGCCAGGGACAGCCCTGGGAGATACGCAGTATTTT. The full variable domain, completed using reference TRBV7-9 and TRBJ2-3, is DTGVSQNPRHKITKRGQNVTFRCDPISEHNRLYWYRQTLGQGPEFLTYFQNEAQLEKSRLLSDRFSAERPKGSFSTLEIQRTEQGDSAMYLCASSLAPGTALGDTQYFGPGTRLTVL.

The chain is built from TRBV18 and TRBJ2-2; weak D call: TRBD2 (5 bases). The V end was cut by 8 bases, the J end by 6 bases, with 16 bases between. The V gene's germline CDR1 is KGHSH and CDR2 LQKENI. This CDR3 is 14 amino acids long. This CDR3 reads CASLITRRPGELFF. CDR3 sequence (DNA): TGTGCCAGCCTAATCACCAGGAGGCCCGGGGAGCTGTTTTTT.

This clone was found a few times. The chain is built from TRBV11-2 and TRBJ1-2; D not certain. Looked up from germline, CDR1 is SGHAT and CDR2 is FQNNGV. This CDR3 comprises 13 residues. V was clipped by 0 bases and J by 8 bases, with 10 bases between them. The CDR3 loop reads CASSLERGSGYTF. DNA of the CDR3: TGTGCCAGCAGCTTAGAGAGAGGTTCGGGCTACACCTTC.

The chain has TRBV28 and TRBJ2-6; TRBD2 matches 7 bases. Germline CDR1 is MDHEN and CDR2 is SYDVKM. The ends lost 3 bases at V and 5 bases at J; junction bases unmatched: 1. This CDR3 comprises 14 residues. The CDR3 reads CASSLGGRANVLTF. DNA of the CDR3: TGTGCCAGCAGTTTGGGGGGGAGGGCCAACGTCCTGACTTTC.

The V call is TRBV7-3, the J call TRBJ1-6; TRBD1 matches at 8 bases. CDR1 is SGHTA, CDR2 FQGTGA, per germline. The CDR3 is made up of 15 amino acids. The V and J ends lost 5 bases and 7 bases, in that order; junction bases with no gene match: 7. The CDR3 nucleotides are TGTGCCAGCAGCCACGGACAGGGCCCCAATTCACCCCTCCACTTT. This translates into CASSHGQGPNSPLHF.

The V gene is TRBV5-4, the J gene TRBJ2-3; maybe TRBD1 (6 bases). The germline gives CDR1 SGHNT, CDR2 YYREEE (reference sequence). V was trimmed by 2 bases and J by 7 bases, leaving 17 bases between them. The CDR3 has 15 amino acids. The CDR3 is CASSLRAEGGNTQYF. CDR3 nucleotide sequence: TGTGCCAGCAGCTTAAGGGCAGAAGGGGGAAATACGCAGTATTTT. Full variable domain (outside the CDR3, taken from reference TRBV5-4 and TRBJ2-3): ETGVTQSPTHLIKTRGQQVTLRCSSQSGHNTVSWYQQALGQGPQFIFQYYREEENGRGNFPPRFSGLQFPNYSSELNVNALELDDSALYLCASSLRAEGGNTQYFGPGTRLTVL.

This clone was seen a handful of times. The V call is TRBV2, the J call TRBJ1-5; D gene uncertain. The CDR3 consists of 15 residues. From germline, CDR1 is SNHLY and CDR2 FYNNEI. V dropped 3 bases and J dropped 5 bases, with 14 bases sitting between them. DNA for the CDR3: TGTGCCAGCAGTGAGGACTCTGGAGGTGATCAGCCCCAGCATTTT. Its protein is CASSEDSGGDQPQHF.

This rearrangement joins TRBV10-2 to TRBJ2-7, with 7 bases lining up with TRBD2. The germline gives CDR1 WSHSY, CDR2 SAAADI. V lost 5 bases, J lost 7 bases, and 8 bases stayed unmatched. The CDR3 has 13 residues. Here the CDR3 reads CASSLMGGSEQYF. CDR3 DNA sequence: TGCGCCAGCAGTCTTATGGGAGGGAGTGAGCAGTACTTC.

This clone has just one count. V and J are TRBV4-1 and TRBJ2-3; 7 bases match TRBD2. With 1 base clipped from V and 6 bases from J, the junction kept 16 bases outside the gene matches. Germline-derived CDR1 and CDR2 are MGHRA and YSYEKL. This CDR3 has 18 residues. Written as DNA, the CDR3 is TGCGCCAGCAGCCAAGCTCTCGGGGGGTTCCTATTGGGGGATACGCAGTATTTT. Protein sequence: CASSQALGGFLLGDTQYF.

The J gene is TRBJ2-1, the V gene TRBV7-3, with TRBD2 identical over 8 bases. CDR1 SGHTA and CDR2 FQGTGA come from the germline V gene. There are 15 residues in the CDR3. The ends lost 5 bases at V and 7 bases at J; junction bases unmatched: 10. CDR3 sequence reads: CASSPWRGAGNEQFF. For the CDR3, the DNA is TGTGCCAGCAGCCCTTGGCGGGGGGCGGGAAATGAGCAGTTCTTC.

The CDR3 protein is CASINQGRDEQYF. In nucleotides, the CDR3 is TGTGCCAGCATTAACCAGGGGCGGGACGAGCAGTACTTC. This chain connects TRBV28 to TRBJ2-7, with D maybe TRBD1 (6 bases). Germline V gene lookup returns CDR1 MDHEN and CDR2 SYDVKM. V gave up 7 bases and J gave up 5 bases, with 15 bases separating them. The CDR3 runs 13 residues.

The chain joins TRBV30 to TRBJ1-5; the D is unclear. From germline, CDR1 is GTSNPN and CDR2 SVGIG (reference sequence). V was pared by 2 bases and J by 10 bases, with 12 bases between. The CDR3 is 12 residues long. CDR3 amino acids: CAWSPTKGPQHF. The CDR3 nucleotides are TGTGCCTGGAGTCCGACTAAGGGACCCCAGCATTTT. The whole variable domain, remainder taken from reference TRBV30 and TRBJ1-5, is SQTIHQWPATLVQPVGSPLSLECTVEGTSNPNLYWYRQAAGRGLQLLFYSVGIGQISSEVPQNLSASRPQDRQFILSSKKLLLSDSGFYLCAWSPTKGPQHFGDGTRLSIL.

The rearrangement links TRBV5-6 to TRBJ2-7; no reliable D call. The germline V gene encodes CDR1 SGHDT and CDR2 YYEEEE. V lost 0 bases and J 3 bases, leaving 7 bases between the germline ends. The CDR3 totals 13 residues. The CDR3 DNA reads TGTGCCAGCAGCTTGGGGCAGCTCTACGAGCAGTACTTC. This translates into CASSLGQLYEQYF.